The present entry profiles one T cell receptor (beta chain) with its context. Antigen: not known. This sample is drawn from a study of cytomegalovirus exposure and HLA in healthy donors. Use of 60 Vbeta and 13 Jbeta primers characterized the PCR. The table came from immunoSEQ multiplex PCR; TCRdb's copy has only in-frame clones and leaves some out. The repertoire holds roughly 4,500 clones, with over 70% as singletons. Overall study findings and caveats: The study put under 200 TCR beta chains on its list as cytomegalovirus-associated.

The CDR3 runs 11 residues. In germline, CDR1 is GTSNPN, CDR2 SVGIG (reference sequence). Trimming shortened V by 4 bases and J by 7 bases, and 8 bases separated the two germline ends. Sequenced input: PBMCs. The receptor's source is a woman between 35 and 50 years old in good health and CMV-seropositive. The rearrangement uses TRBV30 and TRBJ2-1, with D perhaps matching TRBD1 (6 bases). The CDR3 here is CAWIRGNEQFF. The DNA for the CDR3 is TGTGCCTGGATAAGGGGGAATGAGCAGTTCTTC.